The 3 T cell receptor beta chains reported below all come from one sample, sequenced in a study of blood T cell repertoires in COVID-19. Profiled with immunoSEQ multiplex PCR; TCRdb holds only in-frame clones, not every one. The table includes around 250,000 clones, approximately 86% detected once. The sample was peripheral blood. These TCRs come from a man aged 35 to 55 with active or convalescent COVID-19.

This rearrangement joins TRBV3-1 (or the pseudogene TRBV3-2) to TRBJ1-2; 8 bases are a match to TRBD1. This CDR3 region has 14 residues. Germline CDR1 and CDR2: LGHDT and YNNKEL (reference sequence). V trimming: 5 bases; J trimming: 5 bases; junction bases outside the gene matches: 7. CDR3 amino acids: CASSRMTGDYGYTF. The CDR3 nucleotides are TGTGCCAGCAGCAGAATGACAGGGGATTATGGCTACACCTTC.

The J gene is TRBJ1-2, the V gene TRBV28; TRBD1 agrees at 11 bases. This CDR3 spans 16 amino acids. In germline, CDR1 is MDHEN, CDR2 SYDVKM. The trim removed 1 base at V and 8 bases at J, leaving 9 bases unmatched. The CDR3 loop is CASSLYSGTGGKGYTF. DNA of the CDR3: TGTGCCAGCAGTTTATACTCCGGGACAGGGGGTAAAGGCTACACCTTC.

The chain uses TRBV11-2 and TRBJ2-3, with 8 bases fitting TRBD1. Per the germline V gene, CDR1 is SGHAT and CDR2 is FQNNGV. V trimming: 5 bases; J trimming: 4 bases; junction bases outside the gene matches: 11. The CDR3 spans 16 residues. Here the CDR3 DNA reads TGTGCCAGCAGCAAAGGACAGGGAACAGGGTCAGATACGCAGTATTTT. This sequence encodes CASSKGQGTGSDTQYF. The full variable domain, with the rest looked up from reference TRBV11-2 and TRBJ2-3, is EAGVAQSPRYKIIEKRQSVAFWCNPISGHATLYWYQQILGQGPKLLIQFQNNGVVDDSQLPKDRFSAERLKGVDSTLKIQPAKLEDSAVYLCASSKGQGTGSDTQYFGPGTRLTVL.